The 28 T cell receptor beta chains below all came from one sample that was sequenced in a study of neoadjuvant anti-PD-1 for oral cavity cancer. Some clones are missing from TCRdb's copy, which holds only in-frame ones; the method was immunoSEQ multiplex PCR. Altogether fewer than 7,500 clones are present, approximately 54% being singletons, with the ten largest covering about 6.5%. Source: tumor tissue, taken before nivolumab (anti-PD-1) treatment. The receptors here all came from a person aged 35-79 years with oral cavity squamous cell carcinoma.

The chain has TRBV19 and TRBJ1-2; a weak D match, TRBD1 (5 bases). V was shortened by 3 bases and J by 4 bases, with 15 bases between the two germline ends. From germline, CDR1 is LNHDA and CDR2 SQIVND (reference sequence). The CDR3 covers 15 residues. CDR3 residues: CASSIYGADGYGYTF. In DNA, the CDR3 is TGTGCCAGTAGTATCTACGGGGCAGACGGCTATGGCTACACCTTC.

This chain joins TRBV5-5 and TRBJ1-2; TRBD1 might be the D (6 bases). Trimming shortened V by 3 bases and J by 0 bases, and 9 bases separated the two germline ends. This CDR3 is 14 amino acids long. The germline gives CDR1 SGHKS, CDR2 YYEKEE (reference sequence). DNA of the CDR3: TGTGCCAGCAGCTACGGGACACCTAACTATGGCTACACCTTC. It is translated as CASSYGTPNYGYTF.

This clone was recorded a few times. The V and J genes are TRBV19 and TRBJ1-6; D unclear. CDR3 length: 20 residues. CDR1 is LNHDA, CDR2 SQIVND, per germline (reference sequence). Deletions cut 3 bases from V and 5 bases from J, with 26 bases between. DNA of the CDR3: TGTGCCAGTAGTATCCAGCACACTGCCGATCCCAGCCTTAATAATTCACCCCTCCACTTT. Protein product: CASSIQHTADPSLNNSPLHF.

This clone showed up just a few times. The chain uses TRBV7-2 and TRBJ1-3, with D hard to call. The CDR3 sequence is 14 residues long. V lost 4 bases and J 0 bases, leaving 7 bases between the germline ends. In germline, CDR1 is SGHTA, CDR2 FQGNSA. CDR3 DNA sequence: TGTGCCAGCAGCTCCGGACCCTCTGGAAACACCATATATTTT. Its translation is CASSSGPSGNTIYF.

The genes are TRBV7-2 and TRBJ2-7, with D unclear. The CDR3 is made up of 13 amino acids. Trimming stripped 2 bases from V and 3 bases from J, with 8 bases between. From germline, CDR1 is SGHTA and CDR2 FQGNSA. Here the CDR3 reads CASSLPPGYEQYF. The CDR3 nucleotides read TGTGCCAGCAGCTTACCACCCGGCTACGAGCAGTACTTC.

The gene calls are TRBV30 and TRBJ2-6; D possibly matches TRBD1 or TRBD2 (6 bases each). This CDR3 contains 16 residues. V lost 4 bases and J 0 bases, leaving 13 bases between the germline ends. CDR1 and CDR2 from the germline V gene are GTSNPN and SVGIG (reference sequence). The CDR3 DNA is TGTGCCTGGAAGGGGGGCTACTACTCTGGGGCCAACGTCCTGACTTTC. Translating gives CAWKGGYYSGANVLTF.

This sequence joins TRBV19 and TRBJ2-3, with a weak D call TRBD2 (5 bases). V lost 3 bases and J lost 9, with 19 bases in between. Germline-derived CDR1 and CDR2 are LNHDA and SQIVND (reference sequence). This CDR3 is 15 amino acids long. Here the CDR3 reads CASSIWQDSGQTQYF. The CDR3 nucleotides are TGTGCCAGTAGTATTTGGCAGGACTCGGGCCAGACGCAGTATTTT.

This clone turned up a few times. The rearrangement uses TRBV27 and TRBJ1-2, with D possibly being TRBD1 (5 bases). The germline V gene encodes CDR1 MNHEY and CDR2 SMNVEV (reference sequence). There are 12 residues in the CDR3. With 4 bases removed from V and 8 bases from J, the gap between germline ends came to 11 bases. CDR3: CASSSGWAGYTF. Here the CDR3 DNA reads TGTGCCAGCAGTTCAGGGTGGGCAGGCTACACCTTC.

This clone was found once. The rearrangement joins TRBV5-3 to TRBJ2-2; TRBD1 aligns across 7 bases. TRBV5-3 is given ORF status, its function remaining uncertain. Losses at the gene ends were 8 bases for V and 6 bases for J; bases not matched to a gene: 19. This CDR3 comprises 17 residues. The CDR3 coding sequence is TGTGCCAGGCACCCCCGACAGGGCCTATTCTTTGCCGGGGAGCTGTTTTTT. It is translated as CARHPRQGLFFAGELFF.

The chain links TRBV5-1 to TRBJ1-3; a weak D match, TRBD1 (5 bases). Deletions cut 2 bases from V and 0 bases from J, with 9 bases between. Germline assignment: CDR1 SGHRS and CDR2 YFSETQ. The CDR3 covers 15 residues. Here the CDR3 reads CASSLGTSSGNTIYF. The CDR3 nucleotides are TGCGCCAGCAGCTTAGGGACTTCCTCTGGAAACACCATATATTTT.

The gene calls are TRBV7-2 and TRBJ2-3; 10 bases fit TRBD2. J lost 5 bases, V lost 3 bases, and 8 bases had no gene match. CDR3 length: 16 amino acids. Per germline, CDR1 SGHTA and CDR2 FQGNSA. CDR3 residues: CASSFRAGGPGDTQYF. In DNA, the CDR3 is TGTGCCAGCAGCTTCAGAGCGGGAGGGCCTGGAGATACGCAGTATTTT.

In DNA form, the CDR3 reads TGTGCCAGCTCACTCAGCTCATCGGTCACTGAAGCTTTCTTT. Encoded protein: CASSLSSSVTEAFF. The chain recombines TRBV18 with TRBJ1-1; D unresolved. The CDR3 has 14 residues. Trimming removed 4 bases at V and 4 bases at J, with 13 bases between. Per the germline V gene, CDR1 is KGHSH and CDR2 is LQKENI.

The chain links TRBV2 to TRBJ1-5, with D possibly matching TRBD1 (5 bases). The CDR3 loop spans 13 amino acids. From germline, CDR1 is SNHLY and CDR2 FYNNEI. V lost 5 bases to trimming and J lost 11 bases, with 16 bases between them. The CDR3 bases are TGTGCCAGCAGTTCCGGGGGAAAATCAGCCCAGCATTTT. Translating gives CASSSGGKSAQHF. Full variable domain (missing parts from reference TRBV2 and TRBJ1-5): EPEVTQTPSHQVTQMGQEVILRCVPISNHLYFYWYRQILGQKVEFLVSFYNNEISEKSEIFDDQFSVERPDGSNFTLKIRSTKLEDSAMYFCASSSGGKSAQHFGDGTRLSIL.

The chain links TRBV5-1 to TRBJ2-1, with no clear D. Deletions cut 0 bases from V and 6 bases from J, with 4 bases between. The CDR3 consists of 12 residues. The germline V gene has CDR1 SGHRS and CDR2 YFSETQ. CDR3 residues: CASSLVSNEQFF. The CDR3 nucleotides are TGCGCCAGCAGCTTGGTTTCCAATGAGCAGTTCTTC.

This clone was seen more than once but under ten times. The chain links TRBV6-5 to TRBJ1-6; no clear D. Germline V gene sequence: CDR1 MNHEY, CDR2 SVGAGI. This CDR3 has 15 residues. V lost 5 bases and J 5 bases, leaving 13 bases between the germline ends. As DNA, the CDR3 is TGTGCCAGCAGTCGAGGGCCTGGGGATAATTCACCCCTCCACTTT. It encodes CASSRGPGDNSPLHF.

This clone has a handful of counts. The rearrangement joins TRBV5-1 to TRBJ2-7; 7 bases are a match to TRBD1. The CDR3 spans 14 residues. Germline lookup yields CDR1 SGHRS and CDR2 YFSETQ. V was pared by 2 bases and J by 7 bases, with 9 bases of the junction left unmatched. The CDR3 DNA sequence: TGCGCCAGCAGCTTCGGGACAGACCTTCGGGAGCAGTACTTC. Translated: CASSFGTDLREQYF.

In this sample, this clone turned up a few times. In nucleotides, the CDR3 is TGTGCCAGCAGTGAAGGGCCAAGCGTCTACGAGCAGTACTTC. Its protein product is CASSEGPSVYEQYF. This chain uses TRBV6-1 with TRBJ2-7; no definite D call. The CDR3 extends over 14 amino acids. The germline V gene has CDR1 MNHNS and CDR2 SASEGT. Trimming took 1 base from V and 3 from J, leaving 10 bases between them.

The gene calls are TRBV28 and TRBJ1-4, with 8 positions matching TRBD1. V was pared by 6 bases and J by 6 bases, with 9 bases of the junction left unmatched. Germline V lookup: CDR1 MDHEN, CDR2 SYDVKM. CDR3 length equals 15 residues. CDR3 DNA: TGTGCCAGCAGCCAATTCCGGACAGGGTATGAAAAACTGTTTTTT. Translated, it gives CASSQFRTGYEKLFF.

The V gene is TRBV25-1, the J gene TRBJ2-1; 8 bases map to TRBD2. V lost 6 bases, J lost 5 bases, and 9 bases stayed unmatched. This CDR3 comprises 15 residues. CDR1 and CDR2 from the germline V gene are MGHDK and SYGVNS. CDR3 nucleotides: TGTGCCAGCAGCCATAGCGGGATCGTGGACAATGAGCAGTTCTTC. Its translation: CASSHSGIVDNEQFF.

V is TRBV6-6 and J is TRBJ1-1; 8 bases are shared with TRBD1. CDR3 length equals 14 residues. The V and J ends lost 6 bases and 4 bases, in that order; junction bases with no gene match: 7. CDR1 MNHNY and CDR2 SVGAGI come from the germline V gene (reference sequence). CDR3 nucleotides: TGTGCCAGCAGCCCCAGGGGGCCAGGCACTGAAGCTTTCTTT. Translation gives CASSPRGPGTEAFF.

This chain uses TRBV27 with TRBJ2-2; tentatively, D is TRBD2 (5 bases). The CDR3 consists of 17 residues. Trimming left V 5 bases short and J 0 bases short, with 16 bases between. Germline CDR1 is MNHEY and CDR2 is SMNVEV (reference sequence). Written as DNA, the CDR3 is TGTGCCAGCAGTCTCCCCCGCGGGCGGGCGAACACCGGGGAGCTGTTTTTT. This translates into CASSLPRGRANTGELFF.

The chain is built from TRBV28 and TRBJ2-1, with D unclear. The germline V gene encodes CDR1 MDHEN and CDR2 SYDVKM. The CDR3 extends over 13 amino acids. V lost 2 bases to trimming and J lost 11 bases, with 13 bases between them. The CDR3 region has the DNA TGTGCCAGCAGTTTAACCGCGATCAGTAAGCAGTTCTTC. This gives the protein CASSLTAISKQFF.

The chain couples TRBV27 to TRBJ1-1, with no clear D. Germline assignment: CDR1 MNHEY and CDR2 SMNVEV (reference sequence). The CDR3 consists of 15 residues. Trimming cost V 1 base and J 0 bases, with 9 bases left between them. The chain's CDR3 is CASSLFRTMNTEAFF. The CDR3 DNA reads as TGTGCCAGCAGTTTATTCAGGACCATGAACACTGAAGCTTTCTTT.

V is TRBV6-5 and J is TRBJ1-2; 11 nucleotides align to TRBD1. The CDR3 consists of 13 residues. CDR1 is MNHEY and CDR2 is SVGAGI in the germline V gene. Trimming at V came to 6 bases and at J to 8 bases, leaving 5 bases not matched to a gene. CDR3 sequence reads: CASRTGTGGGYTF. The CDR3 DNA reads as TGTGCCAGCAGAACCGGGACAGGGGGAGGCTACACCTTC.

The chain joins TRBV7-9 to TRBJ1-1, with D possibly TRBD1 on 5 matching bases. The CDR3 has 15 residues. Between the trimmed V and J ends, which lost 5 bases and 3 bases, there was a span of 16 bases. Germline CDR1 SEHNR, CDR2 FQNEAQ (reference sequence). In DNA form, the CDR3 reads TGTGCCAGCAGCCCCCAGGCGGGGGTGGACACTGAAGCTTTCTTT. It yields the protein CASSPQAGVDTEAFF.

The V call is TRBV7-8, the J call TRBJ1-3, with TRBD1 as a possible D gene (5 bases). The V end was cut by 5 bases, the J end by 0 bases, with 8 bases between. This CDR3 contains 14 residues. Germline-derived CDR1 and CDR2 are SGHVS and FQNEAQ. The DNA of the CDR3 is TGTGCCAGCAGCCCAGGGCCCTCTGGAAACACCATATATTTT. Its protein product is CASSPGPSGNTIYF.

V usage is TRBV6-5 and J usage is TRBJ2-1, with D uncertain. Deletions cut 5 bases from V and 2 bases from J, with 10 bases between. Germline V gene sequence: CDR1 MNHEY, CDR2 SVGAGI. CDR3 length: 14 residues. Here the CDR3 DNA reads TGTGCCAGCAGTCCCAGGTTTGCCTACAATGAGCAGTTCTTC. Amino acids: CASSPRFAYNEQFF.

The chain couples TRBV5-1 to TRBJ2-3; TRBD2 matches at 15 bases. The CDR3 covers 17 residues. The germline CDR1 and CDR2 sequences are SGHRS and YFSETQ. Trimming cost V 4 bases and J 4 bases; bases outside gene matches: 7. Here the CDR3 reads CASSPGLAGGMADTQYF. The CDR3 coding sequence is TGCGCCAGCAGCCCGGGACTAGCGGGAGGCATGGCAGATACGCAGTATTTT.